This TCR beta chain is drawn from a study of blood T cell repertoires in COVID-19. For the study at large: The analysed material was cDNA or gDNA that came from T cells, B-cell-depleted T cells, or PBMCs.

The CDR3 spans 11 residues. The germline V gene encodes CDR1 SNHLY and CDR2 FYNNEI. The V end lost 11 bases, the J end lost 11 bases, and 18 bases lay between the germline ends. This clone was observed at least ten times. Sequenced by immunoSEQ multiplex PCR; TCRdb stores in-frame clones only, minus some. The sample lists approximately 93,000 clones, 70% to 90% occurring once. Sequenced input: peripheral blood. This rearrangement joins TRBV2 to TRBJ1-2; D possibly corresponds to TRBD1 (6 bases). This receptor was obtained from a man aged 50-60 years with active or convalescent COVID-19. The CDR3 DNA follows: TGTGCCGCGTCGTCCGGGACAACGTACACCTTC. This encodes CAASSGTTYTF.